The TCR beta chain under discussion was sequenced for a study of control samples from healthy donors and cancer patients. Only in-frame clones appear in the TCRdb table, and some are missing; sequencing was by immunoSEQ multiplex PCR. The sample lists fewer than 90,000 clones; over 75% were seen once. CDR3 length equals 15 residues. Germline values: CDR1 LGHNA, CDR2 YSLEER. With 0 bases removed from V and 7 bases from J, the gap between germline ends came to 15 bases. Material: blood. The sequence derives from a man aged 50 to 59 in good health. The chain combines TRBV4-3 with TRBJ1-1; D may be TRBD1 (6 bases). CDR3 DNA: TGCGCCAGCAGCCAAGATCTTTCGGGGGCGGATGAAGCTTTCTTT. Amino acids: CASSQDLSGADEAFF.